The present TCR beta chain was sequenced within a study of shared clonotypes between healthy human individuals. From germline, CDR1 is MDHEN and CDR2 SYDVKM. V lost 6 bases and J 1 base, leaving 12 bases between the germline ends. This CDR3 is built from 14 residues. Assay used: immunoSEQ multiplex PCR; TCRdb lists only in-frame clones, some missing. The sample contains over 2 million clones, 90% to 95% of which appear only once. The receptor's source is a man aged 18 to 30 in good health. The sequencing input was naive CD4+ T cells sorted from blood. Subset of the sample: CD45RA+ positively selected. V is TRBV28 and J is TRBJ2-5; possibly TRBD2 for D (6 bases). CDR3 protein: CASSSTGVQETQYF. CDR3 in DNA: TGTGCCAGCAGCTCTACGGGGGTCCAAGAGACCCAGTACTTC. Complete variable domain (other parts from reference TRBV28 and TRBJ2-5): DVKVTQSSRYLVKRTGEKVFLECVQDMDHENMFWYRQDPGLGLRLIYFSYDVKMKEKGDIPEGYSVSREKKERFSLILESASTNQTSMYLCASSSTGVQETQYFGPGTRLLVL.